Sequencing of this T cell receptor beta chain was carried out in a study of cytomegalovirus exposure and HLA in healthy donors. Regarding this clone: Its antigen is currently unknown.

Germline values: CDR1 SEHNR, CDR2 FQNEAQ (reference sequence). Trimming removed 4 bases at V and 3 bases at J, with 10 bases between. The CDR3 has 13 residues. The PCR used 60 Vbeta and 13 Jbeta primers. The protocol was immunoSEQ multiplex PCR, while the TCRdb copy is restricted to in-frame clones and leaves out a portion. This sample has about 200,000 clones, with 82% found just once. Findings and caveats of the study: Follow-up analysis found HLA locus-dependent TCR association rates, highest for DRB1 and lowest for HLA-C.

Sequencing was done on a sample of PBMCs. The origin of this receptor is a woman aged 35 to 49 in good health and CMV-seronegative. The chain uses TRBV7-9 and TRBJ2-7; tentative D call: TRBD2 (6 bases). CDR3 sequence: CASSYGTLYEQYF. In DNA, the CDR3 is TGTGCCAGCAGCTACGGGACTCTCTACGAGCAGTACTTC.